This TCR beta chain stems from a study of vaccination effects on CD4 cells after COVID-19. Overall study findings and caveats: The vaccine-induced clones of healthy vaccinees included only 1 of 255 that cross-reacted with common cold coronaviruses.

Before any sequencing was done, the ViraFEST assay used viral peptide pools to expand antigen-specific CD4+ T cells. Once cultured for approximately ten days, the cells underwent separation to obtain CD4+ T cells. Comment on this clone: No antigen is known for it.

Clones were sequenced by immunoSEQ multiplex PCR, and TCRdb holds only the in-frame ones, with some missing. The table records under 65,000 clones, around 86% of them present only once. The CDR3 covers 15 residues. Germline V gene sequence: CDR1 MNHEY, CDR2 SVGAGI. Deletions cut 2 bases from V and 3 bases from J, with 13 bases between. This receptor was obtained from a human donor who received a COVID-19 vaccine. Sequenced material: CD4+ T cells from PBMCs cultured with HCoV-229E spike peptides, taken before COVID-19 vaccination. The chain couples TRBV6-5 to TRBJ1-1; possible D gene TRBD1, 6 bases. The CDR3 here is CASSYPETGDTEAFF. CDR3 sequence (DNA): TGTGCCAGCAGTTACCCCGAGACAGGAGACACTGAAGCTTTCTTT.